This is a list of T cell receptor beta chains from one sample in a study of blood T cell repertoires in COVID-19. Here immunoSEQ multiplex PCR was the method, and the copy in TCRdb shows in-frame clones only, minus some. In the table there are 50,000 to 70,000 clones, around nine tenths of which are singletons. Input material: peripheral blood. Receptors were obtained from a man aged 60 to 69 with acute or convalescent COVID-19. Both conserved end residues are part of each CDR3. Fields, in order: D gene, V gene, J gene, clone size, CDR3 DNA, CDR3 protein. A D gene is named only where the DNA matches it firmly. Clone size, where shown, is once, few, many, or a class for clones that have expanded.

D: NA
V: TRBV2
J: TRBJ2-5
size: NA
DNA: TGTGCCAGCAGCAGGGGATACCAAGAGACCCAGTACTTC
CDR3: CASSRGYQETQYF

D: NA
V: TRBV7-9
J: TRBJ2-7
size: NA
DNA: TGTGCCAGCAGCCTCCCAGGGTTACCCTACGAGCAGTACTTC
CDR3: CASSLPGLPYEQYF

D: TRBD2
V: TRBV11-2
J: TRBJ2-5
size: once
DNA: TGTGCCAGCAGCTTAGCCGGGGGGAAAGAGACCCAGTACTTC
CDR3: CASSLAGGKETQYF

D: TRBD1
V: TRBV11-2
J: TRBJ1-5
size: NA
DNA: TGTGCCAGCAGCCCCTCGACAGGGGGTGGATCTAATCAGCCCCAGCATTTT
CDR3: CASSPSTGGGSNQPQHF

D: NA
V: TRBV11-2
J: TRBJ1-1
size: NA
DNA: TGTGCCAGCAGCCCAGATCGGGGAGGAATAGCTTTCTTT
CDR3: CASSPDRGGIAFF

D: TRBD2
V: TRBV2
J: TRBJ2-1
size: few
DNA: TGTGCCAGCATTTCCTTGACGCGGGAGAGGGTTTGGGATGAGCAGTTCTTC
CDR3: CASISLTRERVWDEQFF

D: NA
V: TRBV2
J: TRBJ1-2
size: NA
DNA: TGTGCCAGCAGTGAAGCAGACCCCGGAACAGGGCCAACGGGCTACACCTTC
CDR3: CASSEADPGTGPTGYTF

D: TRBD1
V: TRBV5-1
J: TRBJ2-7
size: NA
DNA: TGCGCCAGCAGACAGGGGACAACCACAGAGCAGTACTTC
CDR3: CASRQGTTTEQYF

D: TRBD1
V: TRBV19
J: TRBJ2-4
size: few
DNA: TGTGCCAGTAGTATAGATGCTCTTGGACAGGGGGCCAAAAACATTCAGTACTTC
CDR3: CASSIDALGQGAKNIQYF

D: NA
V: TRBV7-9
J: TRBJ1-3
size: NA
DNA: TGTGCCAGCAGCCAGCGGGACGGAAAGACAAACACCATATATTTT
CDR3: CASSQRDGKTNTIYF

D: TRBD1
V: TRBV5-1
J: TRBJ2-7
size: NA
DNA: TGCGCCAGGAGGACAGGGGAGGGCTACGAGCAGTACTTC
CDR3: CARRTGEGYEQYF

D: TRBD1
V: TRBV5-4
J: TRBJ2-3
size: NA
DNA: TGTGCCAGCAGCGACAGGGCTAGCACAGATACGCAGTATTTT
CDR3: CASSDRASTDTQYF

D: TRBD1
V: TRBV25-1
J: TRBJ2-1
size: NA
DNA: TGTGCCAGCTCCGGGACAGGGCAACTGGGTGAGCAGTTCTTC
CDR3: CASSGTGQLGEQFF

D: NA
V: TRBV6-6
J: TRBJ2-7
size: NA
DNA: TGTGCCAGCAGCTCCTCGAGGAACGAGCAGTACTTC
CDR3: CASSSSRNEQYF

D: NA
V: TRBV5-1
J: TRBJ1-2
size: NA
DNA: TGCGCCAGCAGCTCTCCAGATAACTATGGCTACACCTTC
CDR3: CASSSPDNYGYTF

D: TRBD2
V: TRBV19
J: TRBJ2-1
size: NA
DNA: TGTGCCAGTAAAAGCGGGAGGGCCGTTCGTCATGAGCAGTTCTTC
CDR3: CASKSGRAVRHEQFF

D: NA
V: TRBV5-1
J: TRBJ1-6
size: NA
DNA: TGCGCCAGCAGAGACAGAGAAAGGAATTCACCCCTCCACTTT
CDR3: CASRDRERNSPLHF

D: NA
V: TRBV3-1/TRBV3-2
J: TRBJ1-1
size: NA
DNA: TGTGCCAGCAGCCCCCGGCAGGGGAGGGACACTGAAGCTTTCTTT
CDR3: CASSPRQGRDTEAFF

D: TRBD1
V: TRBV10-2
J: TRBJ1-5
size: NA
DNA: TGCGCCAGCAGTGGACGACAGGGGGGAGATCAGCCCCAGCATTTT
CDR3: CASSGRQGGDQPQHF

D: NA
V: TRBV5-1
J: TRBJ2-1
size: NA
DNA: TGCGCCAGCAGCCAGAGAGGACAGAGGGTCGATGAGCAGTTCTTC
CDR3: CASSQRGQRVDEQFF

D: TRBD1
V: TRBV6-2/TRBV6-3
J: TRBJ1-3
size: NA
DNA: TGTGCCAGCAGTTACCCGAGGCTCGGGACAGGACCCCGCTCTGGAAACACCATATATTTT
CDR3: CASSYPRLGTGPRSGNTIYF

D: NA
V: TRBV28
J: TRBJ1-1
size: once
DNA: TGTGCCAGCAGTTCGCCGGGGGGCACGACGGCTGAAGCTTTCTTT
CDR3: CASSSPGGTTAEAFF

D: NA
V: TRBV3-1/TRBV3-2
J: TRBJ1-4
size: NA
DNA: TGTGCCAGCAGCTTAGCGGGATCCACTAATGAAAAACTGTTTTTT
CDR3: CASSLAGSTNEKLFF

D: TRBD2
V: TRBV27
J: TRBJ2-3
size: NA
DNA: TGTGCCAGCAGTAGGACTAGCGGGAGAGACACAGATACGCAGTATTTT
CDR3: CASSRTSGRDTDTQYF

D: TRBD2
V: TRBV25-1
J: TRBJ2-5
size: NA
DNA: TGTGCCAGCAGTCCCCGACTAGCGGGAGAGGAGACCCAGTACTTC
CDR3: CASSPRLAGEETQYF

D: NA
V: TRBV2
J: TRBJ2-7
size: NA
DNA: TGTGCCAGCAGTGGGTCCGACCGGGCCAGGGTTATGGGGCAGTACTTC
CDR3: CASSGSDRARVMGQYF

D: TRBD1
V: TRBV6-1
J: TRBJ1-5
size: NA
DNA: TGTGCCAGCAGTGCCAGACAGGGGGGGAGCAATCAGCCCCAGCATTTT
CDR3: CASSARQGGSNQPQHF

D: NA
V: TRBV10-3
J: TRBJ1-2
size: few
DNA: TGTGCCATCAATAAGGAGGAGAGGCGGTGGGAAGGCTACACCTTC
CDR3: CAINKEERRWEGYTF

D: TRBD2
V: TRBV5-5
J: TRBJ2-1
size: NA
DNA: TGTGCCAGCAGCTCCCTTAGCGGGGGGACCTACAATGAGCAGTTCTTC
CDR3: CASSSLSGGTYNEQFF

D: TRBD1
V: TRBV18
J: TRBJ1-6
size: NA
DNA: TGTGCCAGCTCACCACAGGGGGCGGATTCACCCCTCCACTTT
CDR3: CASSPQGADSPLHF

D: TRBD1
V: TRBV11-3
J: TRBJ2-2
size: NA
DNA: TGTGCCAGCAGCTCCGGGACAGTCAACACCGGGGAGCTGTTTTTT
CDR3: CASSSGTVNTGELFF

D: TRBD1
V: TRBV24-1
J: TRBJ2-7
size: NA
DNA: TGTGCCACCAGTGATTTGGTCCAGGACAGGGCCTACGAGCAGTACTTC
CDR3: CATSDLVQDRAYEQYF

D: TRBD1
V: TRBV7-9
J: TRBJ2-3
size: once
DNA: TGTGCCAGCGCTGTAGGGGGCGCGGCAGATACGCAGTATTTT
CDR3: CASAVGGAADTQYF

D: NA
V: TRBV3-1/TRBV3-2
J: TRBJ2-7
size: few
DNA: TGTGCCAGCAGATCGGACACCCAGTCCTACGAGCAGTACTTC
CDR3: CASRSDTQSYEQYF

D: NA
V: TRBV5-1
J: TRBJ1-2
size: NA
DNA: TGCGCCAGCAGCTTACAGGGTAACTATGGCTACACCTTC
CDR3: CASSLQGNYGYTF

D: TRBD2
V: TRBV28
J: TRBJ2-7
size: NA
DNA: TGTGCCAGCATGGGGCAGTCGGGGGGAGGGAGCTCCTACGAGCAGTACTTC
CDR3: CASMGQSGGGSSYEQYF

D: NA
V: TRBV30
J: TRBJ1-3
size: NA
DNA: TGTGCCTGGAGTTTAGGGGGTGCTGGAAACACCATATATTTT
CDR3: CAWSLGGAGNTIYF

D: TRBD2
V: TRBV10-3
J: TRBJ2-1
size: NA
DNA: TGTGCCATCAGTGCGAGCCTAGCGGATATAACCTACAATGAGCAGTTCTTC
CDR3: CAISASLADITYNEQFF

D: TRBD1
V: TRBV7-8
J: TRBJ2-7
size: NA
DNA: TGTGCCAGCAGCTATGACAGGGCTCACGAGCAGTACTTC
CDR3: CASSYDRAHEQYF

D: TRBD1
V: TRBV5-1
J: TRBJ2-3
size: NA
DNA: TGCGCCAGCAGCAGCCAGGGACAGGGGACAGATACGCAGTATTTT
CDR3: CASSSQGQGTDTQYF

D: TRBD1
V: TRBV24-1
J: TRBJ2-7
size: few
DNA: TGTGCCGCAACCGGGACAGGGGGCCAGAGGGGTTCCTACGAGCAGTACTTC
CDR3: CAATGTGGQRGSYEQYF

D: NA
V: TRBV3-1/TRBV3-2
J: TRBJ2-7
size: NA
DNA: TGTGCCAGCAGCCACGACACCCAGGAAGAGCAGTACTTC
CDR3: CASSHDTQEEQYF

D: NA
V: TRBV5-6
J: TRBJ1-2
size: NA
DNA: TGTGCCAGCAGCTTGGCGTCCAGTCTCTATGGCTACACCTTC
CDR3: CASSLASSLYGYTF

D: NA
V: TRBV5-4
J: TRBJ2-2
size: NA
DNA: TGTGCCAGCAGCGCCGGGGGAGGGGGAAGCACCGGGGAGCTGTTTTTT
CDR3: CASSAGGGGSTGELFF

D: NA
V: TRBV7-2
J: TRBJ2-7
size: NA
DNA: TGTGCCAGCAGCTTAGCAGCGGGCCTCTCCTACGAGCAGTACTTC
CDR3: CASSLAAGLSYEQYF

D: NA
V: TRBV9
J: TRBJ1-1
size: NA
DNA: TGTGCCAGCAGAAGCAGGGCGGACACTGAAGCTTTCTTT
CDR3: CASRSRADTEAFF

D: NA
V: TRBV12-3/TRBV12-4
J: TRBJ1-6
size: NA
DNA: TGTGCCAGCAGTTTACGCAAGAGTGCCCTCCACTTT
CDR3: CASSLRKSALHF

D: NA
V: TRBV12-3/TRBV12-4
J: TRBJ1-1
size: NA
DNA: TGTGCCAGCAGTTACTCCGGCACTGAAGCTTTCTTT
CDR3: CASSYSGTEAFF

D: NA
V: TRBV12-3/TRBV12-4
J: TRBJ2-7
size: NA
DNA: TGTGCCAGCAGACAAGGACAGAACGAGCAGTACTTC
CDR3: CASRQGQNEQYF

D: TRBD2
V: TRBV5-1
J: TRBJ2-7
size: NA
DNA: TGCGCCAGCAGCTTGGGACTAGCGGGAGGCACCTACGAGCAGTACTTC
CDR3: CASSLGLAGGTYEQYF

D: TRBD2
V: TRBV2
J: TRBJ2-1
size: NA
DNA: TGTGCCAGCACAAAGGTGTGGTTAGCGGGAGGGGGTGAGCAGTTCTTC
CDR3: CASTKVWLAGGGEQFF

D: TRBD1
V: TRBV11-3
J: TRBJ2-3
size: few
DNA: TGTGCCAGCAGCCGGGACAGGGGGGCAGATACGCAGTATTTT
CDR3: CASSRDRGADTQYF

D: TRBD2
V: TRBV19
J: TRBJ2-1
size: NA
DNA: TGTGCCAGTAGTAATTCAGGCGGGAGGTTTACCAGCTCCTACAATGAGCAGTTCTTC
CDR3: CASSNSGGRFTSSYNEQFF

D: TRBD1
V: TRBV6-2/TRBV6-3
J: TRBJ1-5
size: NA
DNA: TGTGCCAGCAGTTACCTGGACAGGGCGGTAGTTCAGCCCCAGCATTTT
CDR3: CASSYLDRAVVQPQHF

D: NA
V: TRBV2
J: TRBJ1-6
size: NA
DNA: TGTGCCAGCAGTGCGGCAGGGGTAAATTCACCCCTCCACTTT
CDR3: CASSAAGVNSPLHF

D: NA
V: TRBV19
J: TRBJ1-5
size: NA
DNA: TGTGCCAGTAGTGTCCGGGACACCAATCAGCCCCAGCATTTT
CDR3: CASSVRDTNQPQHF

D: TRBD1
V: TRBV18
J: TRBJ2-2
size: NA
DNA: TGTGCCAGCTCACCGGGACAGGGGCACGGGGAGCTGTTTTTT
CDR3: CASSPGQGHGELFF